This T cell receptor (beta chain) was sequenced for a study of technical replicates of blood from several donors. TCRdb keeps only in-frame clones here, not all; method: immunoSEQ multiplex PCR. The table lists around 100,000 clones, roughly 95% of them singletons. Trimming left V 2 bases short and J 2 bases short, with 11 bases between. Germline assignment: CDR1 SGHRS and CDR2 YFSETQ. The CDR3 is 14 residues long. Sequencing input: T cells isolated from PBMCs. V and J are TRBV5-1 and TRBJ2-7; D is perhaps TRBD2 (5 bases). The source of this sequence is a human donor in good health. CDR3 coding DNA: TGCGCCAGCAGCTTCACTAGGGATACCTACGAGCAGTACTTC. It yields the protein CASSFTRDTYEQYF. Combining the CDR3 with reference TRBV5-1 and TRBJ2-7 gives the whole variable domain KAGVTQTPRYLIKTRGQQVTLSCSPISGHRSVSWYQQTPGQGLQFLFEYFSETQRNKGNFPGRFSGRQFSNSRSEMNVSTLELGDSALYLCASSFTRDTYEQYFGPGTRLTVT.